This TCR beta chain stems from a study of human T cells and chemical hapten exposure. Sample time point: patch test 1, 2 weeks after DPC sensitization. Specified treatment: therapeutic diphenylcyclopropenone sensitization with weekly scalp DPC. Germline V CDR1 and CDR2: MNHEY, SVGEGT. The CDR3 has 15 amino acids. TCRdb reprocessed the RACE reads via MiXCR and lists one record per CDR3 protein. The repertoire includes around 120,000 distinct CDR3 sequences, 12% to 15% of them detected once, and around 0.99% sits in the top ten. Worth noting for this clonotype: Possible read error: a much larger clone is one base away.

The chain joins TRBV6-2 or TRBV6-3 to TRBJ2-2; possibly TRBD1 or TRBD2 for D (5 bases each). This receptor was identified in a man between 18 and 29 years old with alopecia areata. Some clones in this sample may be carry-over from other donors' samples. Sequenced material: whole blood, taken in connection with sensitization to the hapten diphenylcyclopropenone (DPC). Here the CDR3 reads CVSTPGTLNTGELFF. In DNA form, the CDR3 reads TGTGTCAGCACTCCCGGGACCCTGAATACCGGGGAGCTGTTTTTT.